Listed here are 30 T cell receptor beta chains from one sample, sequenced in a study of shared T cell receptors in the human thymus. Libraries were prepared by immunoSEQ multiplex PCR; TCRdb keeps only in-frame clonotypes and omits some of them. The sample consists of around 340,000 clones, approximately 95% of them appearing once. The sequenced material came from thymocytes. These receptors originate from a human donor.

Written as DNA, the CDR3 is TGTGCCAGCAGTCGGACAGGAAACAATGAGCAGTTCTTC. Protein: CASSRTGNNEQFF. This chain links TRBV27 with TRBJ2-1; 7 positions match TRBD1. This CDR3 is built from 13 residues. Looked up from germline, CDR1 is MNHEY and CDR2 is SMNVEV (reference sequence). Trimming cost V 5 bases and J 5 bases; bases outside gene matches: 3.

Turning to this clone: This specimen includes other DNA sequences encoding the same CDR3. The chain links TRBV28 to TRBJ2-5; TRBD2 matches at 13 bases. This CDR3 is 15 amino acids long. The germline V gene encodes CDR1 MDHEN and CDR2 SYDVKM. The J segment lost 3 bases and the V segment lost 5 bases, leaving 3 bases of the junction unmatched. CDR3 sequence reads: CASSPGTSGKETQYF. CDR3 bases: TGTGCCAGCAGTCCCGGGACTAGCGGGAAAGAGACCCAGTACTTC.

This chain links TRBV2 with TRBJ2-3, with D hard to call. Germline loops: CDR1 SNHLY, CDR2 FYNNEI. This CDR3 has 15 amino acids. The V and J ends lost 4 bases and 0 bases respectively, with 11 bases between them. The CDR3 DNA is TGTGCCAGCAGTGCGAGATCGAGGAGCACAGATACGCAGTATTTT. Its protein is CASSARSRSTDTQYF.

V and J are TRBV9 and TRBJ2-5; D gene ambiguous. V lost 1 base, J lost 4 bases, and 8 bases lay in between. The CDR3 extends over 13 amino acids. Germline CDR1 SGDLS, CDR2 YYNGEE. The DNA for the CDR3 is TGTGCCAGCAGCGTAAGTCCGGGAGAGACCCAGTACTTC. This translates into CASSVSPGETQYF.

The V and J genes are TRBV18 and TRBJ1-2, with 7 bases fitting TRBD1. This CDR3 is 18 amino acids long. J gave up 3 bases and V 0 bases, and 13 bases lay outside the gene matches. The V gene's germline CDR1 is KGHSH and CDR2 LQKENI. The CDR3 region is CASSPPPTGNRKDYGYTF. CDR3 in DNA: TGTGCCAGCTCACCACCGCCGACAGGGAATAGAAAGGACTATGGCTACACCTTC.

This rearrangement joins TRBV9 to TRBJ2-3; D is unresolved. The CDR3 sequence is 13 residues long. In germline, CDR1 is SGDLS, CDR2 YYNGEE. The V end was cut by 4 bases, the J end by 0 bases, with 6 bases between. The chain's CDR3 is CASSPASTDTQYF. As DNA, the CDR3 is TGTGCCAGCAGCCCCGCTAGCACAGATACGCAGTATTTT.

This clone appeared once. This chain connects TRBV6-1 to TRBJ2-1; 7 bases are shared with TRBD2. V trimming: 2 bases; J trimming: 7 bases; junction bases outside the gene matches: 2. The CDR3 extends over 13 amino acids. The germline V gene has CDR1 MNHNS and CDR2 SASEGT. The chain's CDR3 is CASSELRENEQFF. CDR3 coding DNA: TGTGCCAGCAGTGAATTGCGGGAGAATGAGCAGTTCTTC.

The genes are TRBV12-5 and TRBJ1-2, with TRBD1 identical over 8 bases. CDR3 length: 18 amino acids. In germline, CDR1 is LGHNT, CDR2 FRNRAP. V dropped 0 bases and J dropped 4; count of bases not matched to a gene: 13. CDR3 nucleotides: TGTGCTAGTGGTTTGGTACTCGGGACAGGTTCCTTACTCTATGGCTACACCTTC. Translating it yields CASGLVLGTGSLLYGYTF.

The CDR3 sequence: CASSSRALRAAKNIQYF. The CDR3 DNA reads as TGTGCCAGCAGTTCCCGGGCCTTAAGGGCAGCCAAAAACATTCAGTACTTC. The chain has TRBV28 and TRBJ2-4, with D unclear. This CDR3 is 17 amino acids long. V shed 4 bases and J shed 0 bases, with 16 bases lying between them. Germline assignment: CDR1 MDHEN and CDR2 SYDVKM. The entire variable domain, with the rest obtained from reference TRBV28 and TRBJ2-4, is as follows: DVKVTQSSRYLVKRTGEKVFLECVQDMDHENMFWYRQDPGLGLRLIYFSYDVKMKEKGDIPEGYSVSREKKERFSLILESASTNQTSMYLCASSSRALRAAKNIQYFGAGTRLSVL.

In the case of this clone: This specimen includes other DNA sequences encoding the same CDR3. Written as DNA, the CDR3 is TGTGCCAGCAGCCCCGGACTAGCGGGACTCTCCTACGAGCAGTACTTC. Its translation is CASSPGLAGLSYEQYF. The genes are TRBV7-2 and TRBJ2-7, with 12 bases matching TRBD2. The CDR3 is 16 residues long. Germline CDR1 reads SGHTA; CDR2 reads FQGNSA. V lost 5 bases and J lost 0; bases outside the gene matches: 5.

The V gene is TRBV28, the J gene TRBJ2-1; TRBD2 agrees at 9 bases. This CDR3 contains 15 residues. Per the germline V gene, CDR1 is MDHEN and CDR2 is SYDVKM. The ends lost 2 bases at V and 8 bases at J; junction bases unmatched: 7. The CDR3 nucleotides are TGTGCCAGCAGTTTAAAGGTAGCGGGAGTAGATGAGCAGTTCTTC. Amino acids: CASSLKVAGVDEQFF.

This chain links TRBV29-1 with TRBJ2-7, with 9 bases that match TRBD1. This CDR3 comprises 17 residues. Germline CDR1 reads SQVTM; CDR2 reads ANQGSEA. With 5 bases clipped from V and 3 bases from J, the junction kept 17 bases outside the gene matches. For the CDR3, the DNA is TGCAGCGTTTGTGGGGCTGCGGAGGGACAGGGCCACTACGAGCAGTACTTC. Protein product: CSVCGAAEGQGHYEQYF.

This clone was seen once. V is TRBV4-1 and J is TRBJ2-7; tentative D call: TRBD1 (5 bases). Germline V gene data show CDR1 as MGHRA and CDR2 as YSYEKL. V lost 5 bases, J lost 4 bases, and 24 bases lay in between. The length of the CDR3 is 17 residues. CDR3 loop: CASSGQDGPEGPYEQYF. The DNA for the CDR3 is TGCGCCAGCAGCGGACAAGACGGACCAGAAGGGCCGTACGAGCAGTACTTC.

The chain has TRBV5-1 and TRBJ2-5; weak D call: TRBD2 (6 bases). V shed 4 bases and J shed 0 bases, with 13 bases lying between them. There are 15 residues in the CDR3. Per germline, CDR1 SGHRS and CDR2 YFSETQ. The CDR3 loop reads CASSRDSMNQETQYF. The CDR3 nucleotides read TGCGCCAGCAGCCGGGACTCCATGAACCAAGAGACCCAGTACTTC.

This clone occurred once. This CDR3 is CAISGEGTPETQYF. Here the CDR3 DNA reads TGTGCCATCAGTGGGGAGGGGACACCCGAGACCCAGTACTTC. The chain links TRBV10-3 to TRBJ2-5; a weak D match, TRBD2 (7 bases). V lost 4 bases to trimming and J lost 5 bases, with 14 bases between them. Germline values: CDR1 ENHRY, CDR2 SYGVKD. This CDR3 is built from 14 residues.

V is TRBV28 and J is TRBJ2-7; TRBD2 aligns across 13 bases. The CDR3 has 17 amino acids. The germline V gene encodes CDR1 MDHEN and CDR2 SYDVKM. Germline trimming cut 7 bases from V and 4 bases from J; bases unmatched to any gene: 13. CDR3: CASNNPGTSGATYEQYF. CDR3 bases: TGTGCCAGCAATAACCCCGGGACTAGCGGGGCTACTTACGAGCAGTACTTC.

This chain connects TRBV7-9 to TRBJ2-5, with a weak D call TRBD2 (6 bases). CDR1 and CDR2 (germline): SEHNR, FQNEAQ (reference sequence). Trimming took off 5 bases at V and 5 bases at J, with 21 bases between the two ends. The CDR3 totals 16 residues. CDR3 in amino acids: CASSPRAGRGGETQYF. In DNA, the CDR3 is TGTGCCAGCAGCCCCCGGGCGGGACGCGGCGGGGAGACCCAGTACTTC.

V and J are TRBV19 and TRBJ1-1; 9 bases are shared with TRBD1. V was pared by 4 bases and J by 5 bases, with 8 bases of the junction left unmatched. Per germline, CDR1 LNHDA and CDR2 SQIVND (reference sequence). This CDR3 contains 15 residues. The CDR3 protein is CASSTLQGAVTEAFF. The CDR3, as DNA: TGTGCCAGTAGTACCTTACAGGGGGCCGTTACTGAAGCTTTCTTT.

This CDR3 reads CASSQVQALDGYTF. DNA for the CDR3: TGCGCCAGCAGCCAAGTACAGGCCCTTGATGGCTACACCTTC. The V and J genes are TRBV4-1 and TRBJ1-2; D possibly corresponds to TRBD1 (5 bases). Germline values: CDR1 MGHRA, CDR2 YSYEKL. V lost 1 base and J 6 bases, leaving 12 bases between the germline ends. The CDR3 consists of 14 residues.

The genes are TRBV4-3 and TRBJ2-1, with 10 bases matching TRBD1. J gave up 1 base and V 3 bases, and 6 bases lay outside the gene matches. The length of the CDR3 is 17 residues. CDR1 and CDR2 (germline): LGHNA, YSLEER. The CDR3 DNA reads as TGCGCCAGCAGCCAGGGGACAGGGGAGTCGTCCTACAATGAGCAGTTCTTC. Amino acids: CASSQGTGESSYNEQFF.

A single count supports this clone. This chain uses TRBV4-1 with TRBJ2-1; 11 positions match TRBD1. Trimming took 4 bases from V and 5 from J; bases not matched to a gene: 10. This CDR3 has 17 amino acids. The germline CDR1 and CDR2 sequences are MGHRA and YSYEKL. The chain's CDR3 is CASSPLGRTGGHNEQFF. For the CDR3, the DNA is TGCGCCAGCAGCCCCCTTGGTCGGACAGGGGGCCACAATGAGCAGTTCTTC.

The CDR3 DNA sequence: TGCGCCAGCAGTGAGGTAGCGGGAGGAGGGGACAATGAGCAGTTCTTC. As protein: CASSEVAGGGDNEQFF. This rearrangement joins TRBV10-1 to TRBJ2-1; the match to TRBD2 covers 10 bases. CDR1 and CDR2 from the germline V gene are WNHNN and SYGVQD (reference sequence). Germline trimming cut 2 bases from V and 5 bases from J; bases unmatched to any gene: 6. This CDR3 contains 16 residues.

The chain carries TRBV13 and TRBJ2-2; D uncertain. Trimming took 3 bases from V and 6 from J, leaving 17 bases between them. Germline CDR1 PRHDT, CDR2 FYEKMQ (reference sequence). CDR3 length: 16 residues. CDR3 coding DNA: TGTGCCAGCAGCTTTGCGGTCGGAAACAGCGCCGGGGAGCTGTTTTTT. This encodes CASSFAVGNSAGELFF.

The genes are TRBV7-2 and TRBJ2-7; no reliable D call. Germline-derived CDR1 and CDR2 are SGHTA and FQGNSA. This CDR3 has 14 amino acids. The V end was cut by 5 bases, the J end by 1 base, with 12 bases between. Here the CDR3 DNA reads TGTGCCAGCAGCACTCAGACCGGATCCTACGAGCAGTACTTC. Its protein product is CASSTQTGSYEQYF.

The V gene is TRBV7-9, the J gene TRBJ1-5; 9 bases are a match to TRBD1. Germline trimming cut 4 bases from V and 9 bases from J; bases unmatched to any gene: 19. Germline-derived CDR1 and CDR2 are SEHNR and FQNEAQ (reference sequence). The CDR3 runs 18 residues. CDR3 in DNA: TGTGCCAGCAGCTATATAATGGGGGGACAGGGCCCCGGTCGGCCCCAGCATTTT. Protein sequence: CASSYIMGGQGPGRPQHF. Full variable domain (remainder filled in from reference TRBV7-9 and TRBJ1-5): DTGVSQNPRHKITKRGQNVTFRCDPISEHNRLYWYRQTLGQGPEFLTYFQNEAQLEKSRLLSDRFSAERPKGSFSTLEIQRTEQGDSAMYLCASSYIMGGQGPGRPQHFGDGTRLSIL.

The genes are TRBV10-3 and TRBJ1-5, with D unresolved. CDR1 and CDR2 (germline): ENHRY, SYGVKD. V was cut by 6 bases and J by 5 bases, with 8 bases left in between. CDR3 length: 12 amino acids. CDR3 DNA: TGTGCCATCAGGGACGGAGATCAGCCCCAGCATTTT. Translating gives CAIRDGDQPQHF.

This chain joins TRBV27 and TRBJ2-7, with D tentatively TRBD1 or TRBD2 (6 bases each). This CDR3 has 14 amino acids. The V and J ends lost 6 bases and 6 bases respectively, with 18 bases between them. Germline loops: CDR1 MNHEY, CDR2 SMNVEV (reference sequence). The CDR3 protein is CASSANPRGLEQYF. As DNA, the CDR3 is TGTGCCAGCAGCGCCAACCCTCGGGGGCTCGAGCAGTACTTC.

The chain employs TRBV18 and TRBJ2-1; the D call may be TRBD1 or TRBD2 (8 bases each). CDR1 and CDR2 from the germline V gene are KGHSH and LQKENI. Trimming took 1 base from V and 8 from J, leaving 18 bases between them. CDR3 size: 16 residues. The CDR3 region is CASSPRVREDRDEQFF. CDR3 DNA: TGTGCCAGCTCACCACGGGTGCGGGAGGACAGGGATGAGCAGTTCTTC.

The chain is built from TRBV19 and TRBJ2-7; D perhaps matches TRBD2 (5 bases). The CDR3 length is 17 residues. The germline V gene has CDR1 LNHDA and CDR2 SQIVND (reference sequence). Trimming stripped 3 bases from V and 0 bases from J, with 18 bases between. The CDR3 nucleotides read TGTGCCAGTAGTATGGGCTCGATTGAGCGGTACTCCTACGAGCAGTACTTC. This translates into CASSMGSIERYSYEQYF. The whole variable domain, remainder taken from reference TRBV19 and TRBJ2-7, is DGGITQSPKYLFRKEGQNVTLSCEQNLNHDAMYWYRQDPGQGLRLIYYSQIVNDFQKGDIAEGYSVSREKKESFPLTVTSAQKNPTAFYLCASSMGSIERYSYEQYFGPGTRLTVT.

The V call is TRBV6-5, the J call TRBJ2-7; 7 bases are a match to TRBD1. CDR1 and CDR2 from the germline V gene are MNHEY and SVGAGI. The CDR3 totals 16 residues. With V trimmed by 0 bases and J by 0 bases, 5 bases remained unmatched. The CDR3 spells CASSYSVGGISYEQYF. The CDR3 bases are TGTGCCAGCAGTTACTCGGTAGGGGGCATCTCCTACGAGCAGTACTTC.